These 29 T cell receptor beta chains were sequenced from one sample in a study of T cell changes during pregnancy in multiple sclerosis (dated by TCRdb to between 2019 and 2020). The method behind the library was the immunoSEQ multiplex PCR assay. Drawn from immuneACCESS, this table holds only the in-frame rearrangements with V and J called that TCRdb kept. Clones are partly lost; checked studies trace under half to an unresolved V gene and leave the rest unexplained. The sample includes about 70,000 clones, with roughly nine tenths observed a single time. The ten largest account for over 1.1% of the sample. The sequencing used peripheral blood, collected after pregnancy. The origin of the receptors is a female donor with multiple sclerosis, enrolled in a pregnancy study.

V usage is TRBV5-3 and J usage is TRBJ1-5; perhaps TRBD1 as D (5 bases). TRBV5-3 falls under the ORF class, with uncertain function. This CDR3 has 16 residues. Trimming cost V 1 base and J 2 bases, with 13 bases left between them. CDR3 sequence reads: CARSLRSGSGNQPQHF. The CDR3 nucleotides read TGTGCCAGAAGCTTGAGGTCAGGGTCGGGCAATCAGCCCCAGCATTTT.

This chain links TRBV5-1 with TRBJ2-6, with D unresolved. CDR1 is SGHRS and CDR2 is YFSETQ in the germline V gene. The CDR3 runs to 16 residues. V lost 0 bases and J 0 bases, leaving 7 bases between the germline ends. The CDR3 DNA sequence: TGCGCCAGCAGCTTGGGACTCCACTCTGGGGCCAACGTCCTGACTTTC. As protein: CASSLGLHSGANVLTF.

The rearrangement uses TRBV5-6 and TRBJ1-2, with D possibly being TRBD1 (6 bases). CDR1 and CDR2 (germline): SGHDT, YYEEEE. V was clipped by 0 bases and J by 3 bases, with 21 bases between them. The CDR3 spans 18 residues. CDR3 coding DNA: TGTGCCAGCAGCTTGGGTGGGGGCCTCAGGGCGGACGACTATGGCTACACCTTC. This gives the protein CASSLGGGLRADDYGYTF. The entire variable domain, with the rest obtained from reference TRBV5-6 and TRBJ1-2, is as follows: DAGVTQSPTHLIKTRGQQVTLRCSPKSGHDTVSWYQQALGQGPQFIFQYYEEEERQRGNFPDRFSGHQFPNYSSELNVNALLLGDSALYLCASSLGGGLRADDYGYTFGSGTRLTVV.

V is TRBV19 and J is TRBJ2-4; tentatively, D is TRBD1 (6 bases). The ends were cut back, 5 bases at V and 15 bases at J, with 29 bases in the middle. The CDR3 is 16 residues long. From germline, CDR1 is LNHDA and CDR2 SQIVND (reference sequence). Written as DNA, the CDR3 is TGTGCCAGTAGTCCGCTCAGCCTCGGCATCAAGGGGGACGTGTACTTC. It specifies CASSPLSLGIKGDVYF. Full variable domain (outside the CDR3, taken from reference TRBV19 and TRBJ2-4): DGGITQSPKYLFRKEGQNVTLSCEQNLNHDAMYWYRQDPGQGLRLIYYSQIVNDFQKGDIAEGYSVSREKKESFPLTVTSAQKNPTAFYLCASSPLSLGIKGDVYFGAGTRLSVL.

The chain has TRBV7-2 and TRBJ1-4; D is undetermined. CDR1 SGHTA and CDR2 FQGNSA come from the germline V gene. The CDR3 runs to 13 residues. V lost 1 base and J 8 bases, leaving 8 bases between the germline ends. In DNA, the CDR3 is TGTGCCAGCAGCTTAGTGAGGGAGGAAAAACTGTTTTTT. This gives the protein CASSLVREEKLFF.

CDR3 protein: CASSQVWGYFGAGEADTQYF. Written as DNA, the CDR3 is TGCGCCAGCAGCCAAGTGTGGGGGTATTTTGGAGCGGGAGAAGCAGATACGCAGTATTTT. This sequence joins TRBV4-3 and TRBJ2-3; 8 bases match TRBD2. Germline values: CDR1 LGHNA, CDR2 YSLEER. J was trimmed by 4 bases and V by 1 base; bases with no gene match: 19. This CDR3 comprises 20 residues.

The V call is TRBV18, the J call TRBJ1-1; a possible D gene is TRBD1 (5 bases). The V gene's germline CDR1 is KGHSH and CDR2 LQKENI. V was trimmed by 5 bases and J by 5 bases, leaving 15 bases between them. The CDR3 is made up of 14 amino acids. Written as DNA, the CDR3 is TGTGCCAGCTCAGAAACGGCAGGGCCTACTGAAGCTTTCTTT. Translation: CASSETAGPTEAFF. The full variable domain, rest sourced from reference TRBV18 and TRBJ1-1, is NAGVMQNPRHLVRRRGQEARLRCSPMKGHSHVYWYRQLPEEGLKFMVYLQKENIIDESGMPKERFSAEFPKEGPSILRIQQVVRGDSAAYFCASSETAGPTEAFFGQGTRLTVV.

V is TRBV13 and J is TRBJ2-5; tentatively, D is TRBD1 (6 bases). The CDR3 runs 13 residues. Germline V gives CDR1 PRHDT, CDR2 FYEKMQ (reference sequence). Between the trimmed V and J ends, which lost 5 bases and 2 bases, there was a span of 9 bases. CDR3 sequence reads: CASSPDSQETQYF. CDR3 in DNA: TGTGCCAGCAGCCCGGACAGTCAAGAGACCCAGTACTTC.

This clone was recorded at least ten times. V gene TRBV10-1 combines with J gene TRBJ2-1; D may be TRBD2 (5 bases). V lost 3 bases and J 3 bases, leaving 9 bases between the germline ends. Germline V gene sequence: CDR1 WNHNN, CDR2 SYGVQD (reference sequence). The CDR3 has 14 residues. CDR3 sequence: CASSDRADYNEQFF. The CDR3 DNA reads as TGCGCCAGCAGTGATAGAGCGGACTACAATGAGCAGTTCTTC.

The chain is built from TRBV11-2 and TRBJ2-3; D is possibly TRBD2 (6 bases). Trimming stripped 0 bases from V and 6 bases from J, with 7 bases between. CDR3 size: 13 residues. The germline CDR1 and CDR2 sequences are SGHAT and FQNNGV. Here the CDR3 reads CASSLDRGDTQYF. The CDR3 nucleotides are TGTGCCAGCAGCTTAGATCGGGGGGATACGCAGTATTTT.

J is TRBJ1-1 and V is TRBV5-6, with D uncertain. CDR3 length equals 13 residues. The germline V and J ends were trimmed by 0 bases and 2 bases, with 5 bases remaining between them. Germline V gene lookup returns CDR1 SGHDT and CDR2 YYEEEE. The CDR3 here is CASSLGANTEAFF. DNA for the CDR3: TGTGCCAGCAGCTTGGGGGCCAACACTGAAGCTTTCTTT.

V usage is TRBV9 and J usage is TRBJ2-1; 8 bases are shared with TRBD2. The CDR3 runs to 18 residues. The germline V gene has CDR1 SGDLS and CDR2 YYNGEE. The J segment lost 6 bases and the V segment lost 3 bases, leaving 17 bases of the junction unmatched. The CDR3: CASSALGERGTKGNEQFF. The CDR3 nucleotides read TGTGCCAGCAGCGCCCTTGGTGAGCGGGGGACCAAGGGCAATGAGCAGTTCTTC.

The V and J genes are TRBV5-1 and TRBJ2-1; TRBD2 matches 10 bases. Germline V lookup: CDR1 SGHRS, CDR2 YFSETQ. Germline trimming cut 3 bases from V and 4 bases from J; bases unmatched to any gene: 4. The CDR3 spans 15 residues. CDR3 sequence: CASSSVAGGYNEQFF. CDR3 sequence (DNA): TGCGCCAGCAGCTCTGTAGCGGGAGGTTACAATGAGCAGTTCTTC.

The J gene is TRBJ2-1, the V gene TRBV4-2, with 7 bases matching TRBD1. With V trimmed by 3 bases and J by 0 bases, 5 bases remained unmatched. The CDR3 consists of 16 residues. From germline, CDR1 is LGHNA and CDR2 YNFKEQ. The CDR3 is CASSQDRQGSYNEQFF. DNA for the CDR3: TGTGCCAGCAGCCAGGACCGACAGGGCTCCTACAATGAGCAGTTCTTC.

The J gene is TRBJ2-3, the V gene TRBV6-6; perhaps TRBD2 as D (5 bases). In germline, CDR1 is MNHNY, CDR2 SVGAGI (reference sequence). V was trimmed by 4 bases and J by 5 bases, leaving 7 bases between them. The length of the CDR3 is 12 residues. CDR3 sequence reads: CASSWSGDTQYF. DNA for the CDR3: TGTGCCAGCAGTTGGAGCGGAGATACGCAGTATTTT.

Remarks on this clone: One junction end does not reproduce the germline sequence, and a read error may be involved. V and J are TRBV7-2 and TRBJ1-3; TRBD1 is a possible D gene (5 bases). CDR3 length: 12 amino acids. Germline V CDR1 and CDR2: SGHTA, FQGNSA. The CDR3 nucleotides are TGTGCCAGCAGCTTAAGGGGAAGCACCATATATTTT. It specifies CASSLRGSTIYF.

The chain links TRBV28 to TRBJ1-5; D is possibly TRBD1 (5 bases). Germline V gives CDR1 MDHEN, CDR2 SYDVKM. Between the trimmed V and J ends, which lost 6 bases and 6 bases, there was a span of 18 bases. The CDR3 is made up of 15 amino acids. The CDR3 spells CASRDLTQGPQPQHF. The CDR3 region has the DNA TGTGCCAGCAGGGACCTGACGCAGGGTCCTCAGCCCCAGCATTTT.

CDR3 coding DNA: TGCGCCAGCAGCTTGGGTAGCGTAGAGACCCAGTACTTC. This sequence encodes CASSLGSVETQYF. This chain joins TRBV5-1 and TRBJ2-5; D may be TRBD2 (5 bases). The germline V gene has CDR1 SGHRS and CDR2 YFSETQ. The V end was cut by 0 bases, the J end by 4 bases, with 7 bases between. The CDR3 has 13 residues.

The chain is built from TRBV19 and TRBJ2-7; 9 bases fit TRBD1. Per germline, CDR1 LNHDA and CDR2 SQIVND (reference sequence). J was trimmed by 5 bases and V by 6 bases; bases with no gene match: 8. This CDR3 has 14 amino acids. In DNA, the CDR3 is TGTGCCAGTAGAGGTGGGGACAGGGTCGACGAGCAGTACTTC. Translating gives CASRGGDRVDEQYF.

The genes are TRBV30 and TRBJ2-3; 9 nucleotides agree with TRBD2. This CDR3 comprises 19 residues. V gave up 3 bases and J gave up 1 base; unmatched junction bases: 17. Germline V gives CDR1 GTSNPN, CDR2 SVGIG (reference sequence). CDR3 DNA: TGTGCCTGGAGCGCCCTAGCGGGAAACGAGGCCCCAGGCACAGATACGCAGTATTTT. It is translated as CAWSALAGNEAPGTDTQYF.

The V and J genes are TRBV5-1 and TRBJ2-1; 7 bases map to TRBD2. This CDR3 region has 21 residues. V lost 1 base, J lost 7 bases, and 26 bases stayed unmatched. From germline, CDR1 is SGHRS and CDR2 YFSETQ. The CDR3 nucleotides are TGCGCCAGCAGCTTGTTTTCGTCTAGCGGAACGTACCAACACTTAGGGAATGAGCAGTTCTTC. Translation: CASSLFSSSGTYQHLGNEQFF.

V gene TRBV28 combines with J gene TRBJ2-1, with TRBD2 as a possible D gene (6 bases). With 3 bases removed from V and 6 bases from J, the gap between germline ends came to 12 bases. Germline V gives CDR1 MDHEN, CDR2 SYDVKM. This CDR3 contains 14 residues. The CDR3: CASSFSGRGNEQFF. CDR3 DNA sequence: TGTGCCAGCAGTTTCTCTGGGCGGGGCAATGAGCAGTTCTTC.

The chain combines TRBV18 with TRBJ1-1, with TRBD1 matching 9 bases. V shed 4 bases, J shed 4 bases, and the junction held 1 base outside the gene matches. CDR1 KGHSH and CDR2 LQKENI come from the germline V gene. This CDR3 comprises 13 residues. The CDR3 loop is CASSQTGGTEAFF. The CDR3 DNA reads TGTGCCAGCTCACAGACAGGGGGCACTGAAGCTTTCTTT.

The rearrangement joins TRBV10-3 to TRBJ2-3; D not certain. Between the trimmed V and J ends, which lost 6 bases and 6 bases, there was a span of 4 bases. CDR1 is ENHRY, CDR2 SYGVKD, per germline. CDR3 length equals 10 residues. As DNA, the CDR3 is TGTGCCATCAGGCGTGATACGCAGTATTTT. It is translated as CAIRRDTQYF.

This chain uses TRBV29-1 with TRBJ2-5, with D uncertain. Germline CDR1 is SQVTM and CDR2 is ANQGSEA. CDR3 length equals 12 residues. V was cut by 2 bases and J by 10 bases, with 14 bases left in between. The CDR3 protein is CSVELNLSGQYF. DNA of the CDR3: TGCAGCGTTGAATTGAACCTATCCGGCCAGTACTTC. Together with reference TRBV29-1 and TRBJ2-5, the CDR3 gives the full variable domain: SAVISQKPSRDICQRGTSLTIQCQVDSQVTMMFWYRQQPGQSLTLIATANQGSEATYESGFVIDKFPISRPNLTFSTLTVSNMSPEDSSIYLCSVELNLSGQYFGPGTRLLVL.

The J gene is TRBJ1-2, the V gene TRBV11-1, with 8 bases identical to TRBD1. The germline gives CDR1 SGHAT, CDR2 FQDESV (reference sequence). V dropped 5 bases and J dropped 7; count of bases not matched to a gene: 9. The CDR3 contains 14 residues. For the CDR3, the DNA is TGTGCCAGCAGCGAGCTACAGGGGGAGAGTGGCTACACCTTC. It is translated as CASSELQGESGYTF.

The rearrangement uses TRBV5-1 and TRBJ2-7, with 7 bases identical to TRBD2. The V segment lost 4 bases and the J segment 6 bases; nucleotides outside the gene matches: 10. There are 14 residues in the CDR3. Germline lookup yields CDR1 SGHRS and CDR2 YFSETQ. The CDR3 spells CASSLGGKESEQYF. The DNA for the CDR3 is TGCGCCAGCAGCCTGGGAGGGAAGGAGAGCGAGCAGTACTTC.

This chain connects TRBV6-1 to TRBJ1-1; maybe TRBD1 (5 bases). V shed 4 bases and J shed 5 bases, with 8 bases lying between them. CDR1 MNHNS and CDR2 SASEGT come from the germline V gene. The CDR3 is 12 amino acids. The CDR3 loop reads CASSGRGTEAFF. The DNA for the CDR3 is TGTGCCAGCAGTGGAAGGGGAACTGAAGCTTTCTTT.

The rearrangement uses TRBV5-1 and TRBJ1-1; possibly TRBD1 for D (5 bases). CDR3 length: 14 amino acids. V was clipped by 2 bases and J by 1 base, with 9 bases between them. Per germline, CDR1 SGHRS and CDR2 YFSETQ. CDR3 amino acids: CASSFSDKNTEAFF. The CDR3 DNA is TGCGCCAGCAGCTTCTCGGACAAGAACACTGAAGCTTTCTTT. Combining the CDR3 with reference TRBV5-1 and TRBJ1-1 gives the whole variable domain KAGVTQTPRYLIKTRGQQVTLSCSPISGHRSVSWYQQTPGQGLQFLFEYFSETQRNKGNFPGRFSGRQFSNSRSEMNVSTLELGDSALYLCASSFSDKNTEAFFGQGTRLTVV.